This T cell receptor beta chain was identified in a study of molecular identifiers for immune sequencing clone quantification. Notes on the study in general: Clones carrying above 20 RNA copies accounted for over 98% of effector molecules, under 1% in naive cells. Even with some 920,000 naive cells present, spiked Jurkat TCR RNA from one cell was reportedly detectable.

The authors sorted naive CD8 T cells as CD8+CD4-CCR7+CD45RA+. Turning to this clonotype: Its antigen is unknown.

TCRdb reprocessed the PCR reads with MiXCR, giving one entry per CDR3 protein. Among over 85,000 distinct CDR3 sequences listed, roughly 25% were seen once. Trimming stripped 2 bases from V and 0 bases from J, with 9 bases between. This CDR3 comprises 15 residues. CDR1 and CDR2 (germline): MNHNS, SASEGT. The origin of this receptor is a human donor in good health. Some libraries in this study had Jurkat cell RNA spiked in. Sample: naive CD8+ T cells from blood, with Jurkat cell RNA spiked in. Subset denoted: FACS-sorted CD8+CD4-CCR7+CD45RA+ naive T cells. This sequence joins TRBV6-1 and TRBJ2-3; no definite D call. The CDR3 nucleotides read TGTGCCAGCAGTGAAAGCCGGAGTAGCACAGATACGCAGTATTTT. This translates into CASSESRSSTDTQYF.